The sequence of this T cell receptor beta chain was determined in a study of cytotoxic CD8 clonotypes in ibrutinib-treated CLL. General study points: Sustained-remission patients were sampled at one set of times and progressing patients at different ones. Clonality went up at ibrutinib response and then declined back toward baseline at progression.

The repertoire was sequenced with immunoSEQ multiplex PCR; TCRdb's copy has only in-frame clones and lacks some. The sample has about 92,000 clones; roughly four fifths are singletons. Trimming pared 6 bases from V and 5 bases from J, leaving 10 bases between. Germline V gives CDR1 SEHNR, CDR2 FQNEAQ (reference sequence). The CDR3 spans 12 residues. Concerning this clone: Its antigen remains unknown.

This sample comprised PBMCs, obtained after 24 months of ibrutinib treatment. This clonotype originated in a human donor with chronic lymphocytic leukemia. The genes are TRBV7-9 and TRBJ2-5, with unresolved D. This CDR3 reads CASSGGRETQYF. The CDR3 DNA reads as TGTGCCAGCAGTGGTGGTCGGGAGACCCAGTACTTC.